The clone carrying this TCR beta chain is labeled medium-sized. As yet, its antigen is unknown. These data belong to a study of vaccination and CD4 T cells after COVID-19. Study background: The peptides that stimulated the cells were overlapping spike peptides from SARS-CoV-2, HCoV-NL63, HCoV-OC43 and HCoV-229E.

An Oncomine TCR Beta short-read assay was used to sequence the DNA from cultured CD4+ T cells. Each CDR3 protein is one row after TCRdb ran MiXCR on the PCR reads. Among some 15,000 distinct CDR3 sequences, approximately 62% were seen once, and the ten largest hold over 8%. The CDR3 sequence is 15 residues long. Germline V gives CDR1 SGHRS, CDR2 YFSETQ. V shed 4 bases and J shed 3 bases, with 14 bases lying between them. Regarding treatment: approximately 9-day PBMC culture with coronavirus spike peptide pools or control peptides (ViraFEST assay). Peptide pool stimulation in ViraFEST expanded antigen-specific T cells, whose TCRs were then sequenced.

V and J are TRBV5-1 and TRBJ2-1, with D perhaps matching TRBD1 (6 bases). The material sequenced was CD4+ T cells from blood, cultured in vitro. The TCR originated in a human donor who had recovered from COVID-19. The chain's CDR3 is CASSETGEIYNEQFF. Written as DNA, the CDR3 is TGCGCCAGCAGCGAGACAGGAGAAATCTACAATGAGCAGTTCTTC.